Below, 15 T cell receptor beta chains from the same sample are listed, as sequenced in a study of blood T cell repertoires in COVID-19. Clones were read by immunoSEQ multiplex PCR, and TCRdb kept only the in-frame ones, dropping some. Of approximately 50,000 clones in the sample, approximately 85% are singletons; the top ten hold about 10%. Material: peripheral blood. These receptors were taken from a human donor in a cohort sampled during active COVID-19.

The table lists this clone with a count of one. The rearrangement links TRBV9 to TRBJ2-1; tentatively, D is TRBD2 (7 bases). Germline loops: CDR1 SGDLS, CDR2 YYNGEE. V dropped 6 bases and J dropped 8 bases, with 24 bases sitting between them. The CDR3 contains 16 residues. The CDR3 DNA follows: TGTGCCAGCACCGGCGGGGGCGCCGCGGAAGTCCATGAGCAGTTCTTC. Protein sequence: CASTGGGAAEVHEQFF.

The CDR3 DNA sequence: TGTGCCAGCACCCCCCCCGGAGGACAGGAGTTCTATAGCAATCAGCCCCAGCATTTT. Translation: CASTPPGGQEFYSNQPQHF. The gene calls are TRBV28 and TRBJ1-5; 7 bases match TRBD1. Germline V gene data show CDR1 as MDHEN and CDR2 as SYDVKM. The CDR3 runs 19 residues. V dropped 7 bases and J dropped 0; count of bases not matched to a gene: 18. Full variable domain (remainder filled in from reference TRBV28 and TRBJ1-5): DVKVTQSSRYLVKRTGEKVFLECVQDMDHENMFWYRQDPGLGLRLIYFSYDVKMKEKGDIPEGYSVSREKKERFSLILESASTNQTSMYLCASTPPGGQEFYSNQPQHFGDGTRLSIL.

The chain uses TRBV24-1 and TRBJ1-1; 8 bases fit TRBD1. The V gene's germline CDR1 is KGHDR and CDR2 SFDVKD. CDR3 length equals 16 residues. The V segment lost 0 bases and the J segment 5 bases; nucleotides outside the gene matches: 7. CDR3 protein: CATSDLGQGPGTEAFF. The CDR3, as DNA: TGTGCCACCAGTGATTTGGGACAGGGACCTGGGACTGAAGCTTTCTTT.

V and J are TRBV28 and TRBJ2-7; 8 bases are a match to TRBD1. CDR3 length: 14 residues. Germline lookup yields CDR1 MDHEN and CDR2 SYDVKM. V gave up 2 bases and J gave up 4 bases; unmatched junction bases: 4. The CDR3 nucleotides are TGTGCCAGCAGTTTACTGACAGGGGCATACGAGCAGTACTTC. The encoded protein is CASSLLTGAYEQYF.

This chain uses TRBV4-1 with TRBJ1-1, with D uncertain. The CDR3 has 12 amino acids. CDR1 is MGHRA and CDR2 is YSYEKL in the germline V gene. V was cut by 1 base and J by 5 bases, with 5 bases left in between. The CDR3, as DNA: TGCGCCAGCAGCCAAGGCGAGACTGAAGCTTTCTTT. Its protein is CASSQGETEAFF.

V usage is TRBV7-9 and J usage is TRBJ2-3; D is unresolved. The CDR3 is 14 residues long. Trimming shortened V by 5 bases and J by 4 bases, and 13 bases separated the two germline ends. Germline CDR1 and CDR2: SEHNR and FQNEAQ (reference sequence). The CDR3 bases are TGTGCCAGCAGCCGCCCGGTAGCAGCAGATACGCAGTATTTT. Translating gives CASSRPVAADTQYF.

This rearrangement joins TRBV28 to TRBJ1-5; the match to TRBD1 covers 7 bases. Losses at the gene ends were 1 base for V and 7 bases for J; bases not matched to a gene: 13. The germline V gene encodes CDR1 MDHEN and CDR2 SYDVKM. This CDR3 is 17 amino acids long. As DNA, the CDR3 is TGTGCCAGCAGTTTATTTAGGTTCGACAGGGAAGGGCAGCCCCAGCATTTT. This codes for CASSLFRFDREGQPQHF.

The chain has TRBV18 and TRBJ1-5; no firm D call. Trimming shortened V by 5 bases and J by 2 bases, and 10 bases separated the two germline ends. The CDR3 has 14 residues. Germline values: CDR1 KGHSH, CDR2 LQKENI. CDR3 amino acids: CASSIAQGNQPQHF. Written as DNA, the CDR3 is TGTGCCAGCTCAATAGCCCAAGGCAATCAGCCCCAGCATTTT.

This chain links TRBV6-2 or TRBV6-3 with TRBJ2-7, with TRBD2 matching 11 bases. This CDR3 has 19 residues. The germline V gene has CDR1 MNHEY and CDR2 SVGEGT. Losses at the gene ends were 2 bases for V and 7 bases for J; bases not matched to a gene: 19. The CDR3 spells CASSYETSGTIIRAWEQYF. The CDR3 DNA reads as TGTGCCAGCAGTTACGAGACTAGCGGGACCATCATCAGGGCCTGGGAGCAGTACTTC.

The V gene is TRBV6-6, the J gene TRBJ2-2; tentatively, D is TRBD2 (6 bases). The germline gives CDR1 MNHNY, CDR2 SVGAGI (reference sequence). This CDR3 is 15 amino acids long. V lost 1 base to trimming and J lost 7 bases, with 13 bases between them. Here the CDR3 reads CASSYYGSGDGELFF. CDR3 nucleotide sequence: TGTGCCAGCAGTTACTACGGGAGTGGGGACGGGGAGCTGTTTTTT.

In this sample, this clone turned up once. CDR3 nucleotides: TGCAGTGCTAGTCGAGAGGACAGGGGGCCGTATGGCTACACCTTC. Its protein is CSASREDRGPYGYTF. The V and J genes are TRBV20-1 and TRBJ1-2; 11 bases match TRBD1. The germline V gene encodes CDR1 DFQATT and CDR2 SNEGSKA (reference sequence). The CDR3 spans 15 residues. The ends lost 3 bases at V and 5 bases at J; junction bases unmatched: 8.

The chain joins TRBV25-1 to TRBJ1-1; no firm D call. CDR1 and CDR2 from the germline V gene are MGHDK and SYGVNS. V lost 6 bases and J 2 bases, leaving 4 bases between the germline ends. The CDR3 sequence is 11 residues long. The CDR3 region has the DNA TGTGCCAGCAGACACAACACTGAAGCTTTCTTT. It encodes CASRHNTEAFF.

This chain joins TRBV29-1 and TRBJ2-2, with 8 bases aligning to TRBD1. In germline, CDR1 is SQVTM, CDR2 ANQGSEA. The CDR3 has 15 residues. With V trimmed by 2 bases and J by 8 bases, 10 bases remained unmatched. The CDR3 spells CSVESGQGVRGELFF. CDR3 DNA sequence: TGCAGCGTTGAATCTGGACAGGGTGTCAGGGGGGAGCTGTTTTTT.

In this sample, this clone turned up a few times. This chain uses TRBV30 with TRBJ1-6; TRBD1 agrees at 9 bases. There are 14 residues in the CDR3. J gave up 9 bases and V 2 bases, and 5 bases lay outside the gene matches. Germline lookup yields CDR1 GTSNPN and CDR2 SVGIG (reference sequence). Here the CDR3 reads CAWSTGTGSSPLHF. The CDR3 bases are TGTGCCTGGAGTACCGGGACAGGGAGTTCACCCCTCCACTTT.

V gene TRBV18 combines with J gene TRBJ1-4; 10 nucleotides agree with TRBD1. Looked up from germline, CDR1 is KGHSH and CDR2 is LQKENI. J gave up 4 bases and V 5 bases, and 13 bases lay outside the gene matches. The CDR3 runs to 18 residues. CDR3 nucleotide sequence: TGTGCCAGCTCAACGGTCCGGGACAGGGGTATCTTTAATGAAAAACTGTTTTTT. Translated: CASSTVRDRGIFNEKLFF. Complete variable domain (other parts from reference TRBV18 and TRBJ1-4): NAGVMQNPRHLVRRRGQEARLRCSPMKGHSHVYWYRQLPEEGLKFMVYLQKENIIDESGMPKERFSAEFPKEGPSILRIQQVVRGDSAAYFCASSTVRDRGIFNEKLFFGSGTQLSVL.